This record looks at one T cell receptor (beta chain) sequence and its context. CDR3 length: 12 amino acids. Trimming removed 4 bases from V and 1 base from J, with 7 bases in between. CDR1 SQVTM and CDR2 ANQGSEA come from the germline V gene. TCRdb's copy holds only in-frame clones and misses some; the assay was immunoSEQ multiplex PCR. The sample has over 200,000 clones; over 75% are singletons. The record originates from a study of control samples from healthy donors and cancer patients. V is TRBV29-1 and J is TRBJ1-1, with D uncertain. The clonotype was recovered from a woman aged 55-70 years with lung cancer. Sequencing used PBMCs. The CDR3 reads CSVVSGNTEAFF. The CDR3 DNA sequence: TGCAGCGTTGTGTCAGGGAACACTGAAGCTTTCTTT.